Each of the 27 T cell receptor beta chains below was sequenced from the same sample in a study of shared clonotypes between healthy human individuals. Some clones are missing from TCRdb's copy, which holds only in-frame ones; the method was immunoSEQ multiplex PCR. The table has about 1.1 million clones, roughly 80% seen once. The specimen sequenced was memory CD4+ T cells from PBMCs. The sample's subset: CD45RA-negative fraction. The origin of the receptors is a man aged 18 to 30 in good health. Some clones in this sample may be carry-over from other donors' samples.

The chain is built from TRBV28 and TRBJ1-1; a possible D gene is TRBD1 (5 bases). CDR1 is MDHEN and CDR2 is SYDVKM in the germline V gene. V lost 6 bases and J lost 4, with 18 bases in between. The CDR3 totals 15 residues. DNA for the CDR3: TGTGCCAGCAGAGGAGGTGGGGGTTCAAGCACTGAAGCTTTCTTT. Protein sequence: CASRGGGGSSTEAFF.

As DNA, the CDR3 is TGTGCCTGGAGTCGCCAGGGGCCGGTCTACGAGCAGTACTTC. Residues: CAWSRQGPVYEQYF. The chain is built from TRBV30 and TRBJ2-7, with D possibly being TRBD1 (6 bases). The V and J ends lost 2 bases and 3 bases respectively, with 14 bases between them. The germline gives CDR1 GTSNPN, CDR2 SVGIG (reference sequence). The CDR3 runs 14 residues.

The chain links TRBV11-2 to TRBJ2-2, with 11 bases that match TRBD2. CDR3 length: 15 amino acids. V dropped 6 bases and J dropped 9; count of bases not matched to a gene: 9. CDR1 is SGHAT and CDR2 is FQNNGV in the germline V gene. CDR3 region: CASRSGTSGARELFF. In nucleotides, the CDR3 is TGTGCCAGCAGATCGGGGACTAGCGGCGCGAGGGAGCTGTTTTTT.

This clone came up once. The chain uses TRBV30 and TRBJ2-3, with TRBD2 matching over 7 bases. CDR3 length: 13 amino acids. V dropped 7 bases and J dropped 3; count of bases not matched to a gene: 7. Germline V CDR1 and CDR2: GTSNPN, SVGIG (reference sequence). The CDR3 DNA sequence: TGTGCCTCGGGAGGTAGGCGGACAGATACGCAGTATTTT. Translation: CASGGRRTDTQYF.

This clone was counted only a few times. The chain is built from TRBV7-9 and TRBJ2-3; D gene uncertain. Germline assignment: CDR1 SEHNR and CDR2 FQNEAQ (reference sequence). This CDR3 spans 15 amino acids. Deletions cut 7 bases from V and 4 bases from J, with 18 bases between. CDR3 in DNA: TGTGCCAGCACCCTCTCTTACTTGACCCCAGATACGCAGTATTTT. This gives the protein CASTLSYLTPDTQYF. The variable domain in full, with the rest retrieved from reference TRBV7-9 and TRBJ2-3, is DTGVSQNPRHKITKRGQNVTFRCDPISEHNRLYWYRQTLGQGPEFLTYFQNEAQLEKSRLLSDRFSAERPKGSFSTLEIQRTEQGDSAMYLCASTLSYLTPDTQYFGPGTRLTVL.

The chain carries TRBV4-2 and TRBJ2-3; tentative D call: TRBD2 (5 bases). Trimming left V 2 bases short and J 0 bases short, with 27 bases between. This CDR3 region has 21 residues. Germline assignment: CDR1 LGHNA and CDR2 YNFKEQ. The CDR3 reads CASSQISWAGGLGASTDTQYF. DNA of the CDR3: TGTGCCAGCAGCCAAATCAGCTGGGCGGGCGGTTTGGGAGCTAGCACAGATACGCAGTATTTT.

The chain links TRBV15 to TRBJ2-2; no clear D gene. CDR1 LNHNV and CDR2 YYDKDF come from the germline V gene (reference sequence). V gave up 0 bases and J gave up 7 bases, with 6 bases separating them. CDR3 length: 13 amino acids. CDR3 residues: CATSRDLIGELFF. The CDR3, as DNA: TGTGCCACCAGCAGAGATTTGATCGGGGAGCTGTTTTTT. Based on the CDR3 plus reference TRBV15 and TRBJ2-2, the full variable domain is DAMVIQNPRYQVTQFGKPVTLSCSQTLNHNVMYWYQQKSSQAPKLLFHYYDKDFNNEADTPDNFQSRRPNTSFCFLDIRSPGLGDTAMYLCATSRDLIGELFFGEGSRLTVL.

This sequence joins TRBV19 and TRBJ1-1, with D unclear. This CDR3 has 12 amino acids. Per germline, CDR1 LNHDA and CDR2 SQIVND (reference sequence). The V end was cut by 5 bases, the J end by 7 bases, with 11 bases between. Here the CDR3 DNA reads TGTGCCAGTAGTCCAAGGGCCGATGAAGCTTTCTTT. As protein: CASSPRADEAFF.

This sequence joins TRBV27 and TRBJ2-7; a weak D match, TRBD1 (6 bases). The CDR3 is made up of 17 amino acids. Deletions cut 5 bases from V and 6 bases from J, with 26 bases between. Germline assignment: CDR1 MNHEY and CDR2 SMNVEV (reference sequence). The CDR3 DNA follows: TGTGCCAGCAGTAAACGACCGGGGACCGAAAAAGGGGGCGAGCAGTACTTC. Protein sequence: CASSKRPGTEKGGEQYF.

This clone was counted between two and nine times. The chain carries TRBV7-9 and TRBJ1-2; D is undetermined. CDR1 and CDR2 (germline): SEHNR, FQNEAQ (reference sequence). This CDR3 comprises 13 residues. Deletions cut 8 bases from V and 0 bases from J, with 10 bases between. CDR3 protein: CASHGGPNYGYTF. CDR3 nucleotides: TGTGCCAGCCATGGTGGTCCTAACTATGGCTACACCTTC.

The table lists this clone with a count of one. The rearrangement uses TRBV6-1 and TRBJ2-1, with D unresolved. Trimming shortened V by 5 bases and J by 8 bases, and 13 bases separated the two germline ends. Germline lookup yields CDR1 MNHNS and CDR2 SASEGT. CDR3 length equals 13 residues. The CDR3 spells CASSNYVYDEQFF. In nucleotides, the CDR3 is TGTGCCAGCAGTAACTATGTTTACGATGAGCAGTTCTTC.

The rearrangement links TRBV7-3 to TRBJ2-1; D remains unclear. Trimming left V 2 bases short and J 0 bases short, with 11 bases between. The length of the CDR3 is 16 residues. The germline gives CDR1 SGHTA, CDR2 FQGTGA. The CDR3 region has the DNA TGTGCCAGCAGCTTAGGATTCAGCAGCTCCTACAATGAGCAGTTCTTC. Translation gives CASSLGFSSSYNEQFF. Filled out from reference TRBV7-3 and TRBJ2-1, the complete variable domain reads GAGVSQTPSNKVTEKGKYVELRCDPISGHTALYWYRQSLGQGPEFLIYFQGTGAADDSGLPNDRFFAVRPEGSVSTLKIQRTERGDSAVYLCASSLGFSSSYNEQFFGPGTRLTVL.

A remark on this clone: One junction end does not reproduce the germline sequence, and a read error may be involved. The chain recombines TRBV25-1 with TRBJ2-3; 7 nucleotides align to TRBD2. From germline, CDR1 is MGHDK and CDR2 SYGVNS. This CDR3 is built from 15 residues. CDR3 DNA sequence: TGTGCCGGCAGTTCTAGACTAGCAGGCACAGATACGCAGTATTTT. Protein sequence: CAGSSRLAGTDTQYF.

The V gene is TRBV7-3, the J gene TRBJ2-3; 11 positions agree with TRBD2. The J segment lost 0 bases and the V segment lost 5 bases, leaving 10 bases of the junction unmatched. CDR1 and CDR2 (germline): SGHTA, FQGTGA. This CDR3 has 18 residues. The CDR3, as DNA: TGTGCCAGCAGCCCCGGGCGACTAGCGGGGTCTAGCACAGATACGCAGTATTTT. Translating it yields CASSPGRLAGSSTDTQYF.

In its sample, this clone was seen a few times. The rearrangement joins TRBV29-1 to TRBJ2-5; D is perhaps TRBD1 (5 bases). Per the germline V gene, CDR1 is SQVTM and CDR2 is ANQGSEA. Trimming left V 8 bases short and J 4 bases short, with 14 bases between. The CDR3 has 12 amino acids. The CDR3 loop reads CSTQPGSETQYF. The CDR3 DNA follows: TGCAGCACCCAGCCAGGGTCAGAGACCCAGTACTTC.

Only a few counts were recorded for this clone. V is TRBV5-1 and J is TRBJ2-3; TRBD2 matches 9 bases. Germline trimming cut 0 bases from V and 6 bases from J; bases unmatched to any gene: 5. CDR1 is SGHRS and CDR2 is YFSETQ in the germline V gene. The CDR3 length is 15 residues. For the CDR3, the DNA is TGCGCCAGCAGCTTGGAAGCGGGAGGCGGGGATACGCAGTATTTT. It is translated as CASSLEAGGGDTQYF.

This chain connects TRBV7-6 to TRBJ2-5; 14 bases map to TRBD2. V lost 5 bases to trimming and J lost 5 bases; unmatched junction nucleotides: 7. The germline V gene has CDR1 SGHVS and CDR2 FNYEAQ. The CDR3 extends over 16 amino acids. CDR3 nucleotides: TGTGCCAGCAGCCCGCGGACTAGCGGGAGGTCGGAGACCCAGTACTTC. Protein product: CASSPRTSGRSETQYF.

CDR3 bases: TGCAGCGTTGCCGGAAACTCCTACGAGCAGTACTTC. Translating it yields CSVAGNSYEQYF. This sequence joins TRBV29-1 and TRBJ2-5; D ambiguous. The J call may be faulty, since TRBJ2-7 better matches the DNA end. The length of the CDR3 is 12 residues. Germline V gives CDR1 SQVTM, CDR2 ANQGSEA.

The chain joins TRBV7-2 to TRBJ2-1, with 12 bases fitting TRBD2. V dropped 3 bases and J dropped 8; count of bases not matched to a gene: 8. This CDR3 is built from 16 residues. The germline CDR1 and CDR2 sequences are SGHTA and FQGNSA. As DNA, the CDR3 is TGTGCCAGCAGCTTGGGGCTAGCGGGAGGGCCGGATGAGCAGTTCTTC. This codes for CASSLGLAGGPDEQFF. Together with reference TRBV7-2 and TRBJ2-1, the CDR3 gives the full variable domain: GAGVSQSPSNKVTEKGKDVELRCDPISGHTALYWYRQSLGQGLEFLIYFQGNSAPDKSGLPSDRFSAERTGGSVSTLTIQRTQQEDSAVYLCASSLGLAGGPDEQFFGPGTRLTVL.

The chain has TRBV9 and TRBJ2-2; 8 bases align to TRBD1. Germline V gene data show CDR1 as SGDLS and CDR2 as YYNGEE. The CDR3 is 16 amino acids. The trim removed 1 base at V and 7 bases at J, leaving 9 bases unmatched. In DNA form, the CDR3 reads TGTGCCAGCAGCGTATCAGGACAGGGTAGATTCGGGGAGCTGTTTTTT. It is translated as CASSVSGQGRFGELFF.

Only one count was recorded for this clone. The V gene is TRBV6-6, the J gene TRBJ2-1; no clear D. Germline CDR1 and CDR2: MNHNY and SVGAGI (reference sequence). The length of the CDR3 is 14 residues. The V gene lost 6 bases and the J gene lost 10 bases, with 19 bases spanning the gap. In DNA form, the CDR3 reads TGTGCCAGCAGCCCCTTGACCGGCGCGGTAGAGCAGTTCTTC. It encodes CASSPLTGAVEQFF.

The V gene is TRBV18, the J gene TRBJ2-7, with no clear D. This CDR3 has 14 amino acids. Germline V gives CDR1 KGHSH, CDR2 LQKENI. V gave up 0 bases and J gave up 2 bases, with 8 bases separating them. The CDR3 reads CASSPPNSPYEQYF. The DNA for the CDR3 is TGTGCCAGCTCACCACCAAATTCGCCCTACGAGCAGTACTTC.

The V call is TRBV30, the J call TRBJ1-3, with no clear D. This CDR3 contains 12 residues. V gave up 8 bases and J gave up 4 bases, with 12 bases separating them. Germline assignment: CDR1 GTSNPN and CDR2 SVGIG (reference sequence). In DNA form, the CDR3 reads TGTGCCGGAACAGAAGTGGGAAACACCATATATTTT. This codes for CAGTEVGNTIYF.

This clone was seen a few times. The sample holds other DNA sequences that translate to the same CDR3. V gene TRBV10-3 combines with J gene TRBJ1-2; D gene unclear. Germline assignment: CDR1 ENHRY and CDR2 SYGVKD. The CDR3 has 15 amino acids. V shed 6 bases and J shed 3 bases, with 17 bases lying between them. In DNA form, the CDR3 reads TGTGCCATCAGCCCCACGTCCATCCGGGACTATGGCTACACCTTC. Amino acid sequence: CAISPTSIRDYGYTF.

The chain links TRBV5-5 to TRBJ2-7, with D tentatively TRBD2 (6 bases). V lost 2 bases to trimming and J lost 1 base, with 7 bases between them. This CDR3 contains 13 residues. Germline assignment: CDR1 SGHKS and CDR2 YYEKEE (reference sequence). CDR3: CASSFGTSYEQYF. In DNA form, the CDR3 reads TGTGCCAGCAGCTTTGGGACTTCCTACGAGCAGTACTTC.

The chain employs TRBV5-5 and TRBJ1-5; tentatively, D is TRBD1 (6 bases). This CDR3 spans 15 amino acids. Germline V gene data show CDR1 as SGHKS and CDR2 as YYEKEE (reference sequence). Trimming pared 4 bases from V and 7 bases from J, leaving 18 bases between. CDR3 protein: CASSLEQGIGQPQHF. The CDR3 region has the DNA TGTGCCAGCAGCCTAGAACAGGGTATCGGGCAGCCCCAGCATTTT.

This chain joins TRBV4-1 and TRBJ1-1; weak D call: TRBD1 (6 bases). CDR1 MGHRA and CDR2 YSYEKL come from the germline V gene. The CDR3 runs to 16 residues. The ends were cut back, 3 bases at V and 1 base at J, with 15 bases in the middle. CDR3 protein: CASSQDTGSGNTEAFF. CDR3 DNA: TGCGCCAGCAGCCAGGATACAGGGTCGGGGAACACTGAAGCTTTCTTT.